The 4 T cell receptor beta chains below come from one sample, sequenced in a study of TIL therapy for anti-PD-1-resistant metastatic lung cancer. This was the immunoSEQ v3 assay. Sequencing used immunoSEQ multiplex PCR; TCRdb keeps in-frame clones, though not all of them. The table shows approximately 92,000 clones, with around 71% occurring only once. Time point here: pre-treatment sample, taken before nivolumab and TIL therapy. Tumor tissue came from excised metastases, mostly pleural nodules or supraclavicular lymph nodes. The sequencing here drew on tumor tissue, taken at baseline. The receptors here all came from a person between 25 and 80 years old with non-small cell lung cancer.

This clone has just a few counts. This sequence joins TRBV4-3 and TRBJ2-2; 9 bases match TRBD2. Germline CDR1 LGHNA, CDR2 YSLEER. V shed 6 bases and J 2 bases; nucleotides not matched to a gene: 13. The length of the CDR3 is 18 residues. CDR3 sequence (DNA): TGCGCCAGCAGTCTTTCTCTAGCGGGGACGACCAACACCGGGGAGCTGTTTTTT. The encoded protein is CASSLSLAGTTNTGELFF.

This clone has a single count. The V call is TRBV11-3, the J call TRBJ2-3; 9 nucleotides agree with TRBD1. The CDR3 has 14 residues. Losses at the gene ends were 5 bases for V and 4 bases for J; bases not matched to a gene: 4. The germline V gene encodes CDR1 SGHNT and CDR2 YENEEA. The CDR3 protein is CASSRDRAPDTQYF. In DNA form, the CDR3 reads TGTGCCAGCAGCCGGGACAGGGCCCCAGATACGCAGTATTTT.

J is TRBJ1-5 and V is TRBV27; D uncertain. Between the trimmed V and J ends, which lost 5 bases and 0 bases, there was a span of 23 bases. The CDR3 consists of 19 residues. Germline V gene lookup returns CDR1 MNHEY and CDR2 SMNVEV (reference sequence). The CDR3 protein is CASSHLAPHGLYSNQPQHF. CDR3 DNA sequence: TGTGCCAGCAGTCATTTGGCCCCCCACGGGCTTTATAGCAATCAGCCCCAGCATTTT.

This rearrangement joins TRBV7-2 to TRBJ2-7; a possible D gene is TRBD2 (5 bases). V was clipped by 5 bases and J by 6 bases, with 14 bases between them. The CDR3 has 13 residues. Germline loops: CDR1 SGHTA, CDR2 FQGNSA. Written as DNA, the CDR3 is TGTGCCAGCAGCCCACCCGCCCGGGGCGAGCAGTACTTC. It codes for CASSPPARGEQYF.